This TCR beta chain appears in the sequencing data of a study of T cells in Graves' hyperthyroidism and ophthalmopathy. The CDR3 sequence is 14 residues long. In germline, CDR1 is SNHLY, CDR2 FYNNEI. V lost 10 bases to trimming and J lost 6 bases, with 18 bases between them. Study results and caveats: A model of 13 V-J features distinguished ophthalmopathy from stable hyperthyroidism. Ophthalmopathy was predicted by the model a median of roughly 6.6 months ahead of onset.

Any symptoms of ophthalmopathy came after the first hyperthyroidism diagnosis, from which the blood sample dates. This clonotype has at least ten counts. Its specificity is unknown. RNA transcripts served as the template for amplifying TCR beta CDR3 regions. TCR CDR3 underwent first-round RT-PCR with the HTBI primer set. TCRdb re-called the multiplex PCR reads with MiXCR, one entry per CDR3 protein. The sample lists around 700,000 distinct CDR3 sequences, 18% occurring once. The receptor was derived from a woman between 45 and 60 years old with Graves' hyperthyroidism that later progressed to Graves' ophthalmopathy. Sequencing was carried out using blood. V is TRBV2 and J is TRBJ2-2; D is possibly TRBD2 (7 bases). The CDR3 nucleotides are TGTGCCACCAAGACGGGGGGCAGGGCCGGGGAGCTGTTTTTT. Translation: CATKTGGRAGELFF.